These 29 T cell receptor beta chains came from one sample sequenced in a study of blood T cell repertoires in COVID-19. The assay was immunoSEQ multiplex PCR, and TCRdb's table has in-frame clones only and misses some. The data hold 200,000 or so clones, with around four fifths observed a single time. Sequenced: peripheral blood. The source is a man in his sixties with COVID-19, enrolled during active disease.

The chain links TRBV7-8 to TRBJ2-7, with 7 bases matching TRBD2. J was trimmed by 2 bases and V by 5 bases; bases with no gene match: 15. This CDR3 spans 17 amino acids. CDR1 and CDR2 from the germline V gene are SGHVS and FQNEAQ. The CDR3 reads CASSVSLAARIPYEQYF. The CDR3 DNA reads as TGTGCCAGCAGCGTCTCTCTAGCGGCCCGAATCCCCTACGAGCAGTACTTC.

V and J are TRBV30 and TRBJ2-7; D ambiguous. The CDR3 sequence is 12 residues long. In germline, CDR1 is GTSNPN, CDR2 SVGIG (reference sequence). The V end was cut by 8 bases, the J end by 1 base, with 12 bases between. This chain's CDR3 is CAGRVPSYEQYF. The CDR3, as DNA: TGTGCCGGCCGGGTCCCATCCTACGAGCAGTACTTC.

V is TRBV6-1 and J is TRBJ1-4; D gene unclear. Germline V gene data show CDR1 as MNHNS and CDR2 as SASEGT. The CDR3 extends over 14 amino acids. The V and J ends lost 2 bases and 5 bases respectively, with 9 bases between them. CDR3 nucleotide sequence: TGTGCCAGCAGTGAACCAGGATTGAATGAAAAACTGTTTTTT. Translating gives CASSEPGLNEKLFF.

The genes are TRBV11-2 and TRBJ2-1; D unclear. Germline CDR1 and CDR2: SGHAT and FQNNGV. The CDR3 runs 15 residues. Trimming took off 6 bases at V and 4 bases at J, with 16 bases between the two ends. CDR3 DNA: TGTGCCAGCAGTTCCGACTGGCGGATGTACAATGAGCAGTTCTTC. Translating it yields CASSSDWRMYNEQFF.

The CDR3 protein is CASSQLVQYEQYF. The DNA of the CDR3 is TGCGCCAGCAGCCAATTGGTCCAGTACGAGCAGTACTTC. V is TRBV4-1 and J is TRBJ2-7; D gene uncertain. Germline V gene lookup returns CDR1 MGHRA and CDR2 YSYEKL. The CDR3 is 13 residues long. Trimming removed 2 bases from V and 4 bases from J, with 9 bases in between.

The rearrangement joins TRBV7-9 to TRBJ1-2; TRBD1 is a possible D gene (6 bases). The CDR3 length is 13 residues. Deletions cut 2 bases from V and 7 bases from J, with 11 bases between. The germline CDR1 and CDR2 sequences are SEHNR and FQNEAQ (reference sequence). Written as DNA, the CDR3 is TGTGCCAGCAGCTTAAAGGCAGGGGCTGGCTACACCTTC. Its translation is CASSLKAGAGYTF.

This rearrangement joins TRBV10-1 to TRBJ2-7; D may be TRBD2 (6 bases). Per germline, CDR1 WNHNN and CDR2 SYGVQD (reference sequence). The V end was cut by 6 bases, the J end by 6 bases, with 18 bases between. CDR3 length equals 14 residues. CDR3 in amino acids: CASRGGSGSGEQYF. The CDR3 DNA sequence: TGCGCCAGCAGGGGGGGAAGCGGTAGCGGCGAGCAGTACTTC.

The chain employs TRBV7-9 and TRBJ2-2; possible D gene TRBD1, 6 bases. This CDR3 region has 15 residues. In germline, CDR1 is SEHNR, CDR2 FQNEAQ (reference sequence). The V end was cut by 0 bases, the J end by 7 bases, with 12 bases between. The CDR3 loop reads CASSLAQGRNGELFF. CDR3 in DNA: TGTGCCAGCAGCTTAGCCCAGGGGCGGAACGGGGAGCTGTTTTTT.

The chain carries TRBV7-2 and TRBJ1-6; D is perhaps TRBD1 (5 bases). Germline V gene lookup returns CDR1 SGHTA and CDR2 FQGNSA. The CDR3 has 15 residues. Trimming removed 1 base at V and 2 bases at J, with 6 bases between. CDR3 in amino acids: CASSLEGPYNSPLHF. For the CDR3, the DNA is TGTGCCAGCAGCTTAGAGGGGCCCTATAATTCACCCCTCCACTTT.

V gene TRBV2 combines with J gene TRBJ1-2, with D possibly matching TRBD1 (5 bases). Between the trimmed V and J ends, which lost 5 bases and 4 bases, there was a span of 11 bases. This CDR3 spans 13 amino acids. Germline assignment: CDR1 SNHLY and CDR2 FYNNEI. The CDR3 coding sequence is TGTGCCAGCAGTTTGGGGCAGGGCTATGGCTACACCTTC. This sequence encodes CASSLGQGYGYTF.

This clone has more than one count but fewer than ten. The chain joins TRBV18 to TRBJ2-7; 7 positions agree with TRBD1. This CDR3 comprises 14 residues. V gave up 5 bases and J gave up 0 bases; unmatched junction bases: 4. CDR1 KGHSH and CDR2 LQKENI come from the germline V gene. The CDR3 sequence: CASSETGRSYEQYF. CDR3 in DNA: TGTGCCAGCTCAGAGACAGGGCGCTCCTACGAGCAGTACTTC. The full variable domain, its missing parts supplied by reference TRBV18 and TRBJ2-7, is NAGVMQNPRHLVRRRGQEARLRCSPMKGHSHVYWYRQLPEEGLKFMVYLQKENIIDESGMPKERFSAEFPKEGPSILRIQQVVRGDSAAYFCASSETGRSYEQYFGPGTRLTVT.

This chain uses TRBV5-4 with TRBJ1-1, with a tentative D call TRBD1 (6 bases). V was trimmed by 0 bases and J by 2 bases, leaving 11 bases between them. The CDR3 has 15 residues. The germline CDR1 and CDR2 sequences are SGHNT and YYREEE (reference sequence). The chain's CDR3 is CASSLGQGFNTEAFF. As DNA, the CDR3 is TGTGCCAGCAGCTTGGGTCAGGGGTTTAACACTGAAGCTTTCTTT.

The V and J genes are TRBV19 and TRBJ2-2, with a tentative D call TRBD1 (5 bases). Germline values: CDR1 LNHDA, CDR2 SQIVND (reference sequence). V was cut by 4 bases and J by 4 bases, with 10 bases left in between. The CDR3 length is 14 residues. DNA of the CDR3: TGTGCCAGTAGTACCGGACACCCCACCGGGGAGCTGTTTTTT. Its protein product is CASSTGHPTGELFF.

The rearrangement links TRBV7-7 to TRBJ2-7; 10 bases are a match to TRBD1. In germline, CDR1 is SSHAT, CDR2 FNYEAQ (reference sequence). Losses at the gene ends were 5 bases for V and 5 bases for J; bases not matched to a gene: 6. The CDR3 consists of 14 residues. The CDR3 reads CASSQGQGFHEQYF. CDR3 nucleotides: TGTGCCAGCAGCCAGGGACAGGGGTTCCACGAGCAGTACTTC.

Only one count was recorded for this clone. This chain links TRBV29-1 with TRBJ2-5; D not certain. V gave up 7 bases and J gave up 3 bases, with 9 bases separating them. CDR3 length: 11 amino acids. CDR1 SQVTM and CDR2 ANQGSEA come from the germline V gene. The chain's CDR3 is CSARVEETQYF. CDR3 nucleotides: TGCAGCGCCCGAGTGGAAGAGACCCAGTACTTC.

The CDR3 spells CASRLQGPGGNSPLHF. DNA of the CDR3: TGTGCCAGCAGATTACAGGGTCCTGGGGGGAATTCACCCCTCCACTTT. The chain recombines TRBV7-2 with TRBJ1-6, with a weak D call TRBD1 (6 bases). Germline loops: CDR1 SGHTA, CDR2 FQGNSA. V was trimmed by 6 bases and J by 7 bases, leaving 19 bases between them. There are 16 residues in the CDR3.

In its sample, this clone was seen once. The chain uses TRBV27 and TRBJ1-1, with a tentative D call TRBD1 (6 bases). CDR3 length equals 15 residues. The V and J ends lost 3 bases and 5 bases respectively, with 16 bases between them. The germline V gene encodes CDR1 MNHEY and CDR2 SMNVEV (reference sequence). The CDR3 DNA reads as TGTGCCAGCAGTTTGAGGCGGGGGGCTGGGACTGAAGCTTTCTTT. Its protein is CASSLRRGAGTEAFF.

The chain combines TRBV18 with TRBJ1-1; TRBD1 matches at 7 bases. The CDR3 covers 13 residues. V gave up 5 bases and J gave up 3 bases; unmatched junction bases: 3. CDR1 is KGHSH, CDR2 LQKENI, per germline. The CDR3 bases are TGTGCCAGCTCAGAAGACAGGGACACTGAAGCTTTCTTT. Protein: CASSEDRDTEAFF.

The rearrangement uses TRBV30 and TRBJ2-2; 11 bases map to TRBD1. Germline CDR1 is GTSNPN and CDR2 is SVGIG (reference sequence). This CDR3 spans 15 amino acids. Unmatched junction bases numbered 5, after V lost 2 bases and J lost 6 bases. CDR3 DNA: TGTGCCTGGAGTTATATGGGACAGGGGGCCGGGGAGCTGTTTTTT. It codes for CAWSYMGQGAGELFF.

The V call is TRBV27, the J call TRBJ2-3; 7 bases agree with TRBD2. The germline gives CDR1 MNHEY, CDR2 SMNVEV (reference sequence). Losses at the gene ends were 6 bases for V and 6 bases for J; bases not matched to a gene: 6. This CDR3 has 13 residues. The CDR3 reads CASRGLPSDTQYF. Here the CDR3 DNA reads TGTGCCAGCAGGGGACTACCCTCCGATACGCAGTATTTT.

The chain employs TRBV19 and TRBJ1-5, with 9 bases identical to TRBD1. V trimming: 8 bases; J trimming: 2 bases; junction bases outside the gene matches: 13. Germline CDR1 reads LNHDA; CDR2 reads SQIVND (reference sequence). The CDR3 runs 17 residues. The CDR3 region has the DNA TGTGCCAGTGGTCGGGACAGGGTGGTAATGGGCAATCAGCCCCAGCATTTT. Translated: CASGRDRVVMGNQPQHF.

V and J are TRBV28 and TRBJ1-4, with D perhaps TRBD1 (6 bases). The CDR3 is 14 amino acids. Per germline, CDR1 MDHEN and CDR2 SYDVKM. V was clipped by 8 bases and J by 6 bases, with 16 bases between them. The CDR3 spells CASDTPGDDEKLFF. The CDR3 region has the DNA TGTGCCAGCGACACCCCAGGGGACGATGAAAAACTGTTTTTT. Full variable domain (missing parts from reference TRBV28 and TRBJ1-4): DVKVTQSSRYLVKRTGEKVFLECVQDMDHENMFWYRQDPGLGLRLIYFSYDVKMKEKGDIPEGYSVSREKKERFSLILESASTNQTSMYLCASDTPGDDEKLFFGSGTQLSVL.

This chain uses TRBV5-4 with TRBJ1-1; no definite D call. V was pared by 4 bases and J by 0 bases, with 13 bases between. The CDR3 totals 15 residues. Germline V gene sequence: CDR1 SGHNT, CDR2 YYREEE (reference sequence). CDR3 sequence (DNA): TGTGCCAGCAGCGCTCGCGGCGGTATGAACACTGAAGCTTTCTTT. It is translated as CASSARGGMNTEAFF.

This clone showed up just once. The chain joins TRBV10-1 to TRBJ1-1; 7 bases match TRBD1. Germline-derived CDR1 and CDR2 are WNHNN and SYGVQD (reference sequence). V shed 0 bases, J shed 11 bases, and the junction held 3 bases outside the gene matches. The CDR3 is 12 residues long. The CDR3: CASSESGRGAFF. The CDR3 nucleotides are TGCGCCAGCAGTGAGTCGGGCAGGGGGGCTTTCTTT.

The V and J genes are TRBV19 and TRBJ2-4, with 7 bases identical to TRBD1. The CDR3 covers 15 residues. In germline, CDR1 is LNHDA, CDR2 SQIVND (reference sequence). The trim removed 3 bases at V and 7 bases at J, leaving 9 bases unmatched. This CDR3 reads CASSMARQGVNIQYF. CDR3 DNA: TGTGCCAGTAGTATGGCTAGACAGGGCGTGAACATTCAGTACTTC. Looking up the rest from reference TRBV19 and TRBJ2-4 gives the full variable domain: DGGITQSPKYLFRKEGQNVTLSCEQNLNHDAMYWYRQDPGQGLRLIYYSQIVNDFQKGDIAEGYSVSREKKESFPLTVTSAQKNPTAFYLCASSMARQGVNIQYFGAGTRLSVL.

V usage is TRBV11-2 and J usage is TRBJ1-1; perhaps TRBD1 as D (5 bases). Germline CDR1 SGHAT, CDR2 FQNNGV. There are 15 residues in the CDR3. V was cut by 2 bases and J by 3 bases, with 13 bases left in between. Written as DNA, the CDR3 is TGTGCCAGCAGCTTAATGGCGGTAGGGGACACTGAAGCTTTCTTT. This encodes CASSLMAVGDTEAFF.

This clone was picked up one time. This rearrangement joins TRBV19 to TRBJ2-5; a weak D match, TRBD2 (6 bases). The V gene lost 3 bases and the J gene lost 5 bases, with 13 bases spanning the gap. CDR1 is LNHDA, CDR2 SQIVND, per germline (reference sequence). This CDR3 has 14 amino acids. CDR3 sequence: CASSIAGSGETQYF. DNA of the CDR3: TGTGCCAGTAGTATCGCAGGGAGCGGGGAGACCCAGTACTTC.

The V call is TRBV30, the J call TRBJ1-2; 7 nucleotides line up with TRBD1. The CDR3 runs to 13 residues. The germline V gene encodes CDR1 GTSNPN and CDR2 SVGIG (reference sequence). The ends lost 3 bases at V and 4 bases at J; junction bases unmatched: 5. In nucleotides, the CDR3 is TGTGCCTGGAGGCCGGGACAGTTCTATGGCTACACCTTC. It is translated as CAWRPGQFYGYTF.

The chain uses TRBV18 and TRBJ2-1; 14 nucleotides align to TRBD2. J gave up 5 bases and V 3 bases, and 6 bases lay outside the gene matches. The CDR3 is 17 amino acids. Germline V gene lookup returns CDR1 KGHSH and CDR2 LQKENI. The CDR3 sequence is CASSPGTSGSYDNEQFF. The CDR3, as DNA: TGTGCCAGCTCACCCGGGACTAGCGGGAGTTATGACAATGAGCAGTTCTTC. The whole variable domain, filled in from reference TRBV18 and TRBJ2-1, reads NAGVMQNPRHLVRRRGQEARLRCSPMKGHSHVYWYRQLPEEGLKFMVYLQKENIIDESGMPKERFSAEFPKEGPSILRIQQVVRGDSAAYFCASSPGTSGSYDNEQFFGPGTRLTVL.